A selection of T cell receptor beta chains follows, all from one sample in a study of cytomegalovirus exposure and HLA in healthy donors. TCRdb's copy holds only in-frame clones and misses some; the assay was immunoSEQ multiplex PCR. This sample has around 130,000 clones, with around 77% found just once. The sample was PBMCs. The receptor set was obtained from a woman between 45 and 65 years old in good health and CMV-seronegative. Each CDR3 is given with its conserved first and last residue. The order of the fields is clone size, J gene, V gene, D gene, CDR3 DNA, CDR3 protein. A D gene is named only where the DNA matches it firmly. Not all rows give a size; the values are once, few, many and, for expanded clones, a class.

. TRBJ2-1 TRBV25-1 . TGTGCCAGCAGTGCCGTAGTCGTCAACGATGAGCAGTTCTTC CASSAVVVNDEQFF
. TRBJ2-1 TRBV7-2 TRBD2 TGTGCCAGCAGCTTACGGGGTAGCGGGAGATTCTCCTACAATGAGCAGTTCTTC CASSLRGSGRFSYNEQFF
once TRBJ2-7 TRBV2 TRBD2 TGTGCCACCAGAGCGGGGTCCTCCTACGAGCAGTACTTC CATRAGSSYEQYF
. TRBJ1-5 TRBV21-1 . TGTGCCAGCCCACTTCTGGAAGGGGTGTCTCAGCCCCAGCATTTT CASPLLEGVSQPQHF
. TRBJ2-1 TRBV7-9 TRBD2 TGTGCCAGCAGCCCTCAAGGCGGGAGCGGTGAGCAGTTCTTC CASSPQGGSGEQFF
. TRBJ2-1 TRBV7-8 TRBD2 TGTGCCAGCAGCTTTAAGGTCGGACTAGCGGGGGTCAATGAGCAGTTCTTC CASSFKVGLAGVNEQFF
once TRBJ1-2 TRBV6-1 . TGTGCCAGCAGTCGGGAGCAGGGTGGCTATGGCTACACCTTC CASSREQGGYGYTF
. TRBJ2-3 TRBV19 . TGTGCCAGTAGTCACCCCCGACAGGACAGCACAGATACGCAGTATTTT CASSHPRQDSTDTQYF
few TRBJ2-1 TRBV19 . TGTGCCAGTAGTATATGGGGGGAGGCGGGCAATGAGCAGTTCTTC CASSIWGEAGNEQFF
few TRBJ1-1 TRBV5-1 . TGCGCCAGCAGCTTCAGGGAATCGTTTGCTGAAGCTTTCTTT CASSFRESFAEAFF
once TRBJ2-7 TRBV15 . TGTGCCACCAGCAGAGATCCGGGCGCAGGGCCCCACTCCTACGAGCAGTACTTC CATSRDPGAGPHSYEQYF
. TRBJ2-5 TRBV11-2 . TGTGCCAGCAGCTTAGTCCTGGAGACCCAGTACTTC CASSLVLETQYF
. TRBJ1-5 TRBV6-5 . TGTGCCAGCAGCCCCCGGGGGGACAATCAGCCCCAGCATTTT CASSPRGDNQPQHF
. TRBJ1-4 TRBV7-9 . TGTGCCAGCAGCCCCCGTCAGTCGTCCAGGGAAGAAAAACTGTTTTTT CASSPRQSSREEKLFF
few TRBJ2-3 TRBV11-3 TRBD2 TGTGCCAGCAGCTTAGTTGCGGGAGTAACCGCAGATACGCAGTATTTT CASSLVAGVTADTQYF
. TRBJ1-1 TRBV6-1 TRBD1 TGTGCCAGCAGTGCCGGGACAGGGCTTTTGGCTGAAGCTTTCTTT CASSAGTGLLAEAFF
. TRBJ2-5 TRBV29-1 . TGCAGCGTTGACGTTCAAGAGACCCAGTACTTC CSVDVQETQYF